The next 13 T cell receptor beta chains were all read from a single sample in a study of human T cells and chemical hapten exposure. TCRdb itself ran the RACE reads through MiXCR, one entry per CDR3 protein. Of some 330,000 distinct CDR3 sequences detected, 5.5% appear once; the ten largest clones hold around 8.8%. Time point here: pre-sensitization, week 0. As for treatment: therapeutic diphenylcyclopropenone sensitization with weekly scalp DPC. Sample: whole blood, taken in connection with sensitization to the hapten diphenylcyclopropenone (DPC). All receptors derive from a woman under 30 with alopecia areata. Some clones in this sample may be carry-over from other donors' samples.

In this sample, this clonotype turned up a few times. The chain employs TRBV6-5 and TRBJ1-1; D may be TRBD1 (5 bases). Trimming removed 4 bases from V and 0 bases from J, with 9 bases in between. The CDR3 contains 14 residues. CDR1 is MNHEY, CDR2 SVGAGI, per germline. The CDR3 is CASSSGHLNTEAFF. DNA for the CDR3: TGTGCCAGCAGTTCCGGACACCTGAACACTGAAGCTTTCTTT.

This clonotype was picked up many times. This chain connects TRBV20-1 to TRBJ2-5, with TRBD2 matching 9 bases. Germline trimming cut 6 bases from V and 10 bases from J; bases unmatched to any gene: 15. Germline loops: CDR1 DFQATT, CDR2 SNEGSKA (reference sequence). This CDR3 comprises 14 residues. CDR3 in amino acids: CSAPEGLAVRGQYF. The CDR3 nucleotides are TGCAGTGCCCCCGAGGGACTAGCCGTTAGGGGCCAGTACTTC.

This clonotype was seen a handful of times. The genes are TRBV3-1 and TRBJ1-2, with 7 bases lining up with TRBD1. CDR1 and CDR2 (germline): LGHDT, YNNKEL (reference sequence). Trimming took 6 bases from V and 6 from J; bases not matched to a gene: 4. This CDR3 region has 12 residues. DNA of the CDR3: TGTGCCAGCAGGCAACAGGGGCATGGCTACACCTTC. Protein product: CASRQQGHGYTF.

CDR3 in amino acids: CASSPPVLEGGGADTQYF. CDR3 DNA: TGTGCCAGCTCACCACCGGTTCTAGAAGGCGGGGGAGCAGATACGCAGTATTTT. The chain links TRBV18 to TRBJ2-3; 7 bases fit TRBD2. CDR3 length: 18 amino acids. With V trimmed by 0 bases and J by 4 bases, 13 bases remained unmatched. Germline V gene data show CDR1 as KGHSH and CDR2 as LQKENI.

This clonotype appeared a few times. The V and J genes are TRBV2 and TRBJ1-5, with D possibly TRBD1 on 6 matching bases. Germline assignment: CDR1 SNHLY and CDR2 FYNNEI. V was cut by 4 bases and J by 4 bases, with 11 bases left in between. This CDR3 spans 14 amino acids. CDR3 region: CASSGQVVNQPQHF. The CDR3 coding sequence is TGTGCCAGCAGTGGACAGGTTGTAAATCAGCCCCAGCATTTT. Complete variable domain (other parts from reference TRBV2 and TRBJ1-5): EPEVTQTPSHQVTQMGQEVILRCVPISNHLYFYWYRQILGQKVEFLVSFYNNEISEKSEIFDDQFSVERPDGSNFTLKIRSTKLEDSAMYFCASSGQVVNQPQHFGDGTRLSIL.

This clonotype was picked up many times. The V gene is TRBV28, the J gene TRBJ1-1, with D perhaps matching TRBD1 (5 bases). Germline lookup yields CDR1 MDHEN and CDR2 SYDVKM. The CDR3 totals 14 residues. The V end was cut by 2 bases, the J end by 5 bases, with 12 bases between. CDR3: CASSLTQEGTEAFF. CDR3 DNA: TGTGCCAGCAGTTTAACCCAGGAGGGGACTGAAGCTTTCTTT.

The DNA of the CDR3 is TGTGCCAGCAGTTTACGGACACCCGACGCGGACACTGAAGCTTTCTTT. This encodes CASSLRTPDADTEAFF. This chain joins TRBV27 and TRBJ1-1, with D tentatively TRBD1 (5 bases). Germline values: CDR1 MNHEY, CDR2 SMNVEV (reference sequence). There are 16 residues in the CDR3. Trimming removed 2 bases at V and 3 bases at J, with 16 bases between.

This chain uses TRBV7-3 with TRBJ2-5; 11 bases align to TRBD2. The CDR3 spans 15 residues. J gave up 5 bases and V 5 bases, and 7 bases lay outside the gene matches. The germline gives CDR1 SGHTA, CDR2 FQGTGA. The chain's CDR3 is CASSQGTSGGETQYF. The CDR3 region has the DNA TGTGCCAGCAGCCAAGGGACTAGCGGCGGGGAGACCCAGTACTTC. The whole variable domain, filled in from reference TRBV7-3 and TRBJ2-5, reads GAGVSQTPSNKVTEKGKYVELRCDPISGHTALYWYRQSLGQGPEFLIYFQGTGAADDSGLPNDRFFAVRPEGSVSTLKIQRTERGDSAVYLCASSQGTSGGETQYFGPGTRLLVL.

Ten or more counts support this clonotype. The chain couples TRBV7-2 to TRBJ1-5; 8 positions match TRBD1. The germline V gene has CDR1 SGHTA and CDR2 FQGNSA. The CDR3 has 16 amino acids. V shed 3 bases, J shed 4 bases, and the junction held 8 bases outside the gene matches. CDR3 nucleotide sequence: TGTGCCAGCAGCTTGAATGCGCAGGGGGCAAATCAGCCCCAGCATTTT. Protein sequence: CASSLNAQGANQPQHF. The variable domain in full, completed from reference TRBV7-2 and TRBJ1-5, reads GAGVSQSPSNKVTEKGKDVELRCDPISGHTALYWYRQSLGQGLEFLIYFQGNSAPDKSGLPSDRFSAERTGGSVSTLTIQRTQQEDSAVYLCASSLNAQGANQPQHFGDGTRLSIL.

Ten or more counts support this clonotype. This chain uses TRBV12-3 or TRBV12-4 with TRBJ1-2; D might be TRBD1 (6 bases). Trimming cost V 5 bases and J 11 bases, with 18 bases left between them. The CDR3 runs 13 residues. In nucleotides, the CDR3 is TGTGCCAGCAGTCTCCACCTGGACAGCGATTACACCTTC. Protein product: CASSLHLDSDYTF.

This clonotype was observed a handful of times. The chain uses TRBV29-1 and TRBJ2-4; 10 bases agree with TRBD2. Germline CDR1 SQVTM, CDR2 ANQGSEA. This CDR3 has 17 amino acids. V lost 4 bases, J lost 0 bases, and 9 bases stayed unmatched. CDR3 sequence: CSVGVLAGVLAKNIQYF. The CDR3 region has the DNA TGCAGCGTTGGTGTGCTAGCGGGGGTACTAGCCAAAAACATTCAGTACTTC.

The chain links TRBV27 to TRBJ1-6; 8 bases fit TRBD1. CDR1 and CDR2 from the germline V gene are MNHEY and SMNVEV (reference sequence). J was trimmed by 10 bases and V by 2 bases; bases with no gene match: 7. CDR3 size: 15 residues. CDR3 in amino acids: CASSLEAGGWSPLHF. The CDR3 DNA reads TGTGCCAGCAGTTTAGAGGCAGGGGGCTGGTCACCCCTCCACTTT.

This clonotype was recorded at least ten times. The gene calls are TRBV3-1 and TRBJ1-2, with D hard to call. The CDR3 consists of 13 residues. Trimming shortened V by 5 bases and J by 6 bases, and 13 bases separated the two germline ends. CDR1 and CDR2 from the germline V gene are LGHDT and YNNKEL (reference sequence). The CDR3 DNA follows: TGTGCCAGCAGCTGGCAGAGGAATAATGGCTACACCTTC. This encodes CASSWQRNNGYTF. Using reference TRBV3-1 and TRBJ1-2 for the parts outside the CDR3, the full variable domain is DTAVSQTPKYLVTQMGNDKSIKCEQNLGHDTMYWYKQDSKKFLKIMFSYNNKELIINETVPNRFSPKSPDKAHLNLHINSLELGDSAVYFCASSWQRNNGYTFGSGTRLTVV.